This T cell receptor (beta chain) is drawn from a study of CD8+CD57+ T cells in acquired aplastic anemia. The CDR3 spans 17 residues. J lost 4 bases, V lost 4 bases, and 13 bases had no gene match. Germline V lookup: CDR1 LGHDT, CDR2 YNNKEL (reference sequence). This clonotype showed up just once. For CDR3 and TCR beta VDJ profiling, genomic DNA was the template used. TCRdb re-analysed the reads in MiXCR, keeping a single row per CDR3 protein. The repertoire holds about 210,000 distinct CDR3 sequences, with about 37% as singletons. Sequenced: sorted CD4+, CD8+, or CD8+CD57+ T cells (not recorded which) from PBMCs. V gene TRBV3-1 combines with J gene TRBJ2-1; TRBD2 matches 7 bases. The source of this sequence is a human donor in good health, serving as a control. CDR3 nucleotides: TGTGCCAGCAGCCCCCGGGCTAGCGGACTGTTTTACAATGAGCAGTTCTTC. Amino acids: CASSPRASGLFYNEQFF.